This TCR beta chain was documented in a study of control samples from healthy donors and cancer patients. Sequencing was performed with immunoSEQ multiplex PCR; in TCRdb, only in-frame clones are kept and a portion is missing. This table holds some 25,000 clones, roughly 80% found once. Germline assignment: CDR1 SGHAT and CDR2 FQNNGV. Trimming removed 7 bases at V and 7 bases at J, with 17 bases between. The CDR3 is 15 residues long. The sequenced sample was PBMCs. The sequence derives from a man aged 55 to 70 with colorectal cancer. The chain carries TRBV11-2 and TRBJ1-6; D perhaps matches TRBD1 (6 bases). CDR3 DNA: TGTGCCAGCACACGACACAGGGATTTAAATTCACCCCTCCACTTT. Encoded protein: CASTRHRDLNSPLHF.